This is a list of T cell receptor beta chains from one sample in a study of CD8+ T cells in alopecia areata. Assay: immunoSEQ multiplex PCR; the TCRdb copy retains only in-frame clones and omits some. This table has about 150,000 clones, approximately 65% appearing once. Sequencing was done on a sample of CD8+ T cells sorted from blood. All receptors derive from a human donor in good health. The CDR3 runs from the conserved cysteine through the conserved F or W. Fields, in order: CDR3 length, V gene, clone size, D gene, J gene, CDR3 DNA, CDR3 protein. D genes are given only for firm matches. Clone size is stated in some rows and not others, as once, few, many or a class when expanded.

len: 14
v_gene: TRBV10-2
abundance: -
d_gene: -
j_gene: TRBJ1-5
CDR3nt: TGCGCCAGCAGTGTCGAAAGCCTGTATCAGCCCCAGCATTTT
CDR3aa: CASSVESLYQPQHF

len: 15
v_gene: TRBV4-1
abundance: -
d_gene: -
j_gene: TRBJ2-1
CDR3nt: TGCGCCAGCAGCCAAGGACGTAGCGGTAACAATGAGCAGTTCTTC
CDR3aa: CASSQGRSGNNEQFF

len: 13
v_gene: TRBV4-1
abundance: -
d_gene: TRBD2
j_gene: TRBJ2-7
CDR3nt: TGCGCCAGCTGCACTAGCGGGACCTACGAGCAGTACTTC
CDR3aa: CASCTSGTYEQYF

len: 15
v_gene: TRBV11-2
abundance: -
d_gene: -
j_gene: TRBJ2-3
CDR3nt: TGTGCTAGCAGCCCAACTTTCGGTGACACAGATACGCAGTATTTT
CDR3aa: CASSPTFGDTDTQYF

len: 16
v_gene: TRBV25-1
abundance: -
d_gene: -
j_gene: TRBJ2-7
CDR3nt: TGTGCCAGCAGTGATGGGAGCTCCCTGGTTCCCTACGAGCAGTACTTC
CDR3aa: CASSDGSSLVPYEQYF

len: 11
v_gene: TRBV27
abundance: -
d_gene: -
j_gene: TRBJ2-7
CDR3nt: TGTGCCAGCAGAGGGGGCTACGAGCAGTACTTC
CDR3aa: CASRGGYEQYF

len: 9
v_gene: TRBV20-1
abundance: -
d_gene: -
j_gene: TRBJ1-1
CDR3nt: TGCAGTGCCGGGACAACAGCTTTCTTT
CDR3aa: CSAGTTAFF

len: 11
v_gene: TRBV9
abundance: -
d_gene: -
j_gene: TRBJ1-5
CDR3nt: TGTGCCTCCGGGGGCAACCAGCCCCAGCATTTT
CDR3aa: CASGGNQPQHF

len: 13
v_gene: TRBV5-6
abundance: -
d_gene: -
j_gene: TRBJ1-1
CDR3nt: TGTGCCAGCAGCTTGGCGGAAAACACTGAAGCTTTCTTT
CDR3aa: CASSLAENTEAFF

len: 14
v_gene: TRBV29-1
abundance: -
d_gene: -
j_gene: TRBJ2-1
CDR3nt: TGCAGCGTTGATAAGGGGGGCTCCTACAATGAGCAGTTCTTC
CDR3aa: CSVDKGGSYNEQFF

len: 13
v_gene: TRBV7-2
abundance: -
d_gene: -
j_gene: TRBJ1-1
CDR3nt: TGTGCCAGCAGCTTAGGGACCCACACTGAAGCTTTCTTT
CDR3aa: CASSLGTHTEAFF

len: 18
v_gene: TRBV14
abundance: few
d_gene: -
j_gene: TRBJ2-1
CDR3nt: TGTGCCAGCAGCCATAATGACCCTGAGCGGTACTCCTACAATGAGCAGTTCTTC
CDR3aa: CASSHNDPERYSYNEQFF

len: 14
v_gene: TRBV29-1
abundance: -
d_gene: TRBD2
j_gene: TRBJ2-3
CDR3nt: TGCAGCGTTGATGGCGGGAGAAGGACAGATACGCAGTATTTT
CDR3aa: CSVDGGRRTDTQYF

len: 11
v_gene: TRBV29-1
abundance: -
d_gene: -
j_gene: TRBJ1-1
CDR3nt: TGCAGTGTTGAGGGCCGCACTGAAGCTTTCTTT
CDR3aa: CSVEGRTEAFF

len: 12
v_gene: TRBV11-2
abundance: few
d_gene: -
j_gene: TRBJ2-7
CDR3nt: TGTGCCAGCAGCTTGGGGGGAAACGAGCAGTACTTC
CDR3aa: CASSLGGNEQYF

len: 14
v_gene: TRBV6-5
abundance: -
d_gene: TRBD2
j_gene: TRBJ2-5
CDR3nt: TGTGCCAGCAGTGGGCTAGCGGGACTAGAGACCCAGTACTTC
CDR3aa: CASSGLAGLETQYF

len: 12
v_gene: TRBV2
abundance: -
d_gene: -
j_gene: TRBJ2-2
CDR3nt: TGTGCCAGCCCGAACCCCGTAGGGGAGCTGTTTTTT
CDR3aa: CASPNPVGELFF

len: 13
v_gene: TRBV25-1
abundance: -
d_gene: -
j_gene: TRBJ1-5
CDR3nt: TGTGCCAGCAGTGAAGAAGGGGACCAGCCCCAGCATTTT
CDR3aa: CASSEEGDQPQHF

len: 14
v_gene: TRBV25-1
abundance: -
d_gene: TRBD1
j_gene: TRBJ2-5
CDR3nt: TGTGCCAGCAGTGAAGGGACAGGGGTAGAGACCCAGTACTTC
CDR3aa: CASSEGTGVETQYF

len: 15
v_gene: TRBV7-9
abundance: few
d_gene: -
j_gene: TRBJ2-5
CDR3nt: TGTGCCAGCAGCCCCGGGGGCGGGAAGGGAGAGACCCAGTACTTC
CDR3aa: CASSPGGGKGETQYF

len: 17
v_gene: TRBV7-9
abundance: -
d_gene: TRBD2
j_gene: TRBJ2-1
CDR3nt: TGTGCCAGCAGCTTACGGACTAGCGGGAGTACTTACAATGAGCAGTTCTTC
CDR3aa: CASSLRTSGSTYNEQFF

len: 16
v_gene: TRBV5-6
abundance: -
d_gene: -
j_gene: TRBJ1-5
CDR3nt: TGTGCCAGCAGCTTCTTCGGGGGCCATGGCAATCAGCCCCAGCATTTT
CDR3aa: CASSFFGGHGNQPQHF

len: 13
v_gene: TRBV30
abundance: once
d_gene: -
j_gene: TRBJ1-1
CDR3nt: TGTGCCTGGGCGTTGGGGACCAACACTGAAGCTTTCTTT
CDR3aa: CAWALGTNTEAFF

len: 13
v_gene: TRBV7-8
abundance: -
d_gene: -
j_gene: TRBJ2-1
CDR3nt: TGTGCCAGCGGCCTGGGGGCCTACAATGAGCAGTTCTTC
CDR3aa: CASGLGAYNEQFF

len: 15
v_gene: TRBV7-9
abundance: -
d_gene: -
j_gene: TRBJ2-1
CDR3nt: TGTGCCAGCAGCCCCGTTACCAGCTCCTACAATGAGCAGTTCTTC
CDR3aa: CASSPVTSSYNEQFF

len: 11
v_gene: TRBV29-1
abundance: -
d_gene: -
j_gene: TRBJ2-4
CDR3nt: TGCAGCGTTGTGGGACTTGAAATTCAGTACTTC
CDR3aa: CSVVGLEIQYF

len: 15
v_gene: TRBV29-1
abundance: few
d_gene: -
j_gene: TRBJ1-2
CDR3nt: TGCAGCGATGACGGGGCAATGGTTTCTAACTATGGCTACACCTTC
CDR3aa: CSDDGAMVSNYGYTF

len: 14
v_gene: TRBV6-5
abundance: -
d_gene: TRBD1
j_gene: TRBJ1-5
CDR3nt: TGTGCCAGCAGTCAGGGGGCCGGCAATCAGCCCCAGCATTTT
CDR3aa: CASSQGAGNQPQHF

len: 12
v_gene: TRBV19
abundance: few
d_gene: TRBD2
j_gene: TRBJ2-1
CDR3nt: TGTGCCAGTACTACTAGCGGGTCGGATGCGTTCTTC
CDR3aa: CASTTSGSDAFF

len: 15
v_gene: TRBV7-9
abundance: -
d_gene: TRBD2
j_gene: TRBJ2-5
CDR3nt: TGTGCCAGCAGCTCTGGGACTAGCGGGATGGAGACCCAGTACTTC
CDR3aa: CASSSGTSGMETQYF

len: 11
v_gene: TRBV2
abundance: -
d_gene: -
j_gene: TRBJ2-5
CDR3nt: TGTGCCACCAGGGGTAGGGAGACCCAGTACTTC
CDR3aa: CATRGRETQYF

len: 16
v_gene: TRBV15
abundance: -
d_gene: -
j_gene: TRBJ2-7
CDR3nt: TGTGCCACCAGCAGGGTCCGGGACCTCGCCTCCTACGAGCAGTACTTC
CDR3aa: CATSRVRDLASYEQYF

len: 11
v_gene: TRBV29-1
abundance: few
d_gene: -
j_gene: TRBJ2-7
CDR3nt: TGCAGCGCGATACAGGGTTACGAGCAGTACTTC
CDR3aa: CSAIQGYEQYF

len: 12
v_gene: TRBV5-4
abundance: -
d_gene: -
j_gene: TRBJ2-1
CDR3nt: TGTGCCAGCAGCTTGGCGTCGGGAGAGGGGTTCTTC
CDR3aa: CASSLASGEGFF

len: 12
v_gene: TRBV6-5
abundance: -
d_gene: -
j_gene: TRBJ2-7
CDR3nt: TGTGCCAGCAGTTATTTCGCCGGCGAGCAGTACTTC
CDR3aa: CASSYFAGEQYF

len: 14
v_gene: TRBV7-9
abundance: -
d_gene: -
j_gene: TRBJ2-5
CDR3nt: TGTGCCAGCACGGGTGGGCCTTCGGACGAGACCCAGTACTTC
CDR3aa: CASTGGPSDETQYF

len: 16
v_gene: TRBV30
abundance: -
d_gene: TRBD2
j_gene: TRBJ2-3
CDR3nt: TGTGCCTGGAATTTAAAAAAGCGGGAGCTCCCAGATACGCAGTATTTT
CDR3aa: CAWNLKKRELPDTQYF

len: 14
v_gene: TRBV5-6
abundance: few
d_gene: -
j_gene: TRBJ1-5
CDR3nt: TGTGCCAGCAGCTTCTTGGGTGGGGATCAGCCCCAGCATTTT
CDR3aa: CASSFLGGDQPQHF

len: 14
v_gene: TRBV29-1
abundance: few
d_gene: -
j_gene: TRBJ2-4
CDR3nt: TGCAGCGTCGCTGGGCGGGAAGGGGAAAACATTCAGTACTTC
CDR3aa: CSVAGREGENIQYF

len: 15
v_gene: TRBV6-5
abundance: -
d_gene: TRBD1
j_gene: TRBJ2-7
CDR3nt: TGTGCCAGCAGTTACTCTGTGACAGGGGTGAACGAGCAGTACTTC
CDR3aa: CASSYSVTGVNEQYF

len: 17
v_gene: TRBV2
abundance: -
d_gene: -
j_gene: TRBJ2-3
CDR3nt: TGTGCCAGCAGTGGTATGGCGGGGCGGTATGATACAGATACGCAGTATTTT
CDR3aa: CASSGMAGRYDTDTQYF

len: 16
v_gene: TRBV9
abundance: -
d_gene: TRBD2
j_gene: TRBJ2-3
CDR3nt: TGTGCCAGCAGCGTAGGACTAGCGGGAGCCGGGGATACGCAGTATTTT
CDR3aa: CASSVGLAGAGDTQYF

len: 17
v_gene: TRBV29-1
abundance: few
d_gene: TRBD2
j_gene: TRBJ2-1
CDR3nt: TGCAGCGTTGAAGCCCCCACGACTAGCGGAGTGTACAATGAGCAGTTCTTC
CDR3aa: CSVEAPTTSGVYNEQFF

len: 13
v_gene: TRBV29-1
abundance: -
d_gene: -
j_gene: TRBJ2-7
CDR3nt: TGCAGCGTTGAAGCCCGTTTGGGAGGCGAGCAGTACTTC
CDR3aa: CSVEARLGGEQYF

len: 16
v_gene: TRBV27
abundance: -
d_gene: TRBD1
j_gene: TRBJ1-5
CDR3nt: TGTGCCAGCAGTCACCGCGGACAGGGCAGGATTCAGCCCCAGCATTTT
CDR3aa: CASSHRGQGRIQPQHF

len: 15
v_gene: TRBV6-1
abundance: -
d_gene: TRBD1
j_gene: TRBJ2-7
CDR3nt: TGTGCCCTAAGGCAGGGACAGGGGTACGTAGGCGAGCAGTACTTC
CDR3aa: CALRQGQGYVGEQYF

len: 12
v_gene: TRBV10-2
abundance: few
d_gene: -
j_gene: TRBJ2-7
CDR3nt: TGCGCCAGCGAAGGAGGGGCCTACGAGCAGTACTTC
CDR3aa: CASEGGAYEQYF

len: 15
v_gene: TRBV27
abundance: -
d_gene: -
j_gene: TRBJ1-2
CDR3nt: TGTGCCAGCAGTTTATCCGGGGAATGGGGATATGGCTACACCTTC
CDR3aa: CASSLSGEWGYGYTF

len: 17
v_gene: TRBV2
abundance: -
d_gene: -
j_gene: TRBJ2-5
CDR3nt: TGTGCCAGCAGTGACCATCCCCCTCGGGCCCTAGGGGAGACCCAGTACTTC
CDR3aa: CASSDHPPRALGETQYF

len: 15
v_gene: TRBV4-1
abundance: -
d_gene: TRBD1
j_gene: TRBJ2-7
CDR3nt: TGCGCCAGCAGCCAATCCGGGACAGTCCCCTACGAGCAGTACTTC
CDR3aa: CASSQSGTVPYEQYF

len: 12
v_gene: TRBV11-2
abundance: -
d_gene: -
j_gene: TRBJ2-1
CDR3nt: TGTGCCAGCAGCTTAGTGAGGGCGGAGCAGTTCTTC
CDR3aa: CASSLVRAEQFF

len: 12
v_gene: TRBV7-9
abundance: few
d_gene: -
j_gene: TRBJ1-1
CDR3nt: TGTGCCACCACACGGGTGCAGCTCGAAGCTTTCTTT
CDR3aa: CATTRVQLEAFF